This T cell receptor beta chain comes out of a study of T cells expressing NK-cell markers. One entry per CDR3 protein, without DNA, is what TCRdb gives after re-calling the 5' RACE reads. The ten top clones account for roughly 3.5%, within a sample of 500,000 to 700,000 distinct CDR3 sequences. The CDR3 has 17 amino acids. CDR1 LNHDA and CDR2 SQIVND come from the germline V gene (reference sequence). A remark on this clonotype: Antigen unknown.

Points from the study as a whole: Topping the CD3+CD56-NKG2C+ fraction as well were these clonotypes, in a few donors.

The receptor comes from a man in his late teens or twenties in good health. Sequenced sample: blood T cells: a sorted CD56 or NKG2C T cell subset, CD4+ or CD8+ T cells, or bulk PBMC T cells (not recorded which). V and J are TRBV19 and TRBJ2-2; TCRdb picks TRBD1, but there is no DNA to check that call. The CDR3 here is CASSHRGLHRNTGELFF. The full variable domain, rest sourced from reference TRBV19 and TRBJ2-2, is DGGITQSPKYLFRKEGQNVTLSCEQNLNHDAMYWYRQDPGQGLRLIYYSQIVNDFQKGDIAEGYSVSREKKESFPLTVTSAQKNPTAFYLCASSHRGLHRNTGELFFGEGSRLTVL.